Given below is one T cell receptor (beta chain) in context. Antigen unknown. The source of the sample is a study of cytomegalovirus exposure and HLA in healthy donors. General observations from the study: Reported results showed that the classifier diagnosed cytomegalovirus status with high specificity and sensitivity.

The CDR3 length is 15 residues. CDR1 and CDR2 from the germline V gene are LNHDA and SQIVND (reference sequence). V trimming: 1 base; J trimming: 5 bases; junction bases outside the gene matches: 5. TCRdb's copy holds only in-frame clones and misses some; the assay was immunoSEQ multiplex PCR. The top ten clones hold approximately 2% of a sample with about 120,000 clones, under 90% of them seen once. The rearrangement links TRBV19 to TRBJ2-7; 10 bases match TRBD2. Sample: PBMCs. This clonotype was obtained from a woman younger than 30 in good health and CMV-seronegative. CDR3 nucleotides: TGTGCCAGTAGTATAGCCCCTAGCGGGAGCAACGAGCAGTACTTC. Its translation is CASSIAPSGSNEQYF.